These 22 T cell receptor beta chains were sequenced from one sample in a study of human T cells and chemical hapten exposure. The time point is: patch test 3, about 24 weeks after DPC sensitization. Sample treatment: therapeutic diphenylcyclopropenone sensitization with weekly scalp DPC. MiXCR, applied by TCRdb to the RACE reads, yields one record per CDR3 protein. Here the sample spans approximately 90,000 distinct CDR3 sequences, 25% to 35% being singletons. Specimen: whole blood, collected in connection with sensitization to the hapten diphenylcyclopropenone (DPC). All receptors come from a man aged 40-55 years with alopecia areata. Some clones in this sample may be carry-over from other donors' samples.

This clonotype has only a few counts. The chain links TRBV5-1 to TRBJ1-4; 10 bases line up with TRBD1. CDR3 length: 18 amino acids. Trimming removed 7 bases from V and 3 bases from J; junction bases left unmatched: 15. Germline CDR1 SGHRS, CDR2 YFSETQ. CDR3 nucleotide sequence: TGCGCCAGCTGTTACTACGGACAGGGGGACGGGGCTAATGAAAAACTGTTTTTT. Its protein is CASCYYGQGDGANEKLFF.

The chain is built from TRBV12-3 or TRBV12-4 and TRBJ2-1; D may be TRBD1 or TRBD2 (5 bases each). V was cut by 10 bases and J by 8 bases, with 12 bases left in between. This CDR3 contains 11 residues. The CDR3 protein is CATTRGDEQFF. CDR3 in DNA: TGTGCCACCACAAGAGGGGATGAGCAGTTCTTC.

This rearrangement joins TRBV25-1 to TRBJ1-1, with D possibly TRBD1 on 5 matching bases. The CDR3 is 15 amino acids. The V end was cut by 4 bases, the J end by 11 bases, with 23 bases between. Per the germline V gene, CDR1 is MGHDK and CDR2 is SYGVNS. The CDR3 loop is CASSATGVREKGAFF. The DNA for the CDR3 is TGTGCCAGCAGTGCAACCGGGGTCCGGGAGAAGGGGGCTTTCTTT.

The chain has TRBV28 and TRBJ1-2; 9 bases line up with TRBD1. From germline, CDR1 is MDHEN and CDR2 SYDVKM. This CDR3 region has 15 residues. V shed 4 bases, J shed 3 bases, and the junction held 6 bases outside the gene matches. In DNA, the CDR3 is TGTGCCAGCAGTTACTGGACAGGGGTAGACTATGGCTACACCTTC. Its translation: CASSYWTGVDYGYTF.

About this clonotype: This may stem from a read error, because a much larger clone lies one nucleotide away. The J gene is TRBJ2-7, the V gene TRBV7-9; 15 bases line up with TRBD2. The germline gives CDR1 SEHNR, CDR2 FQNEAQ (reference sequence). The CDR3 runs to 16 residues. This CDR3 reads CAGGLAGGPRSGEQHF. The CDR3 region has the DNA TGTGCCGGTGGACTAGCGGGAGGGCCAAGATCTGGAGAGCAGCACTTC.

The V and J genes are TRBV18 and TRBJ1-3; maybe TRBD1 (6 bases). Germline CDR1 and CDR2: KGHSH and LQKENI. The V and J ends lost 3 bases and 8 bases respectively, with 20 bases between them. CDR3 length equals 16 residues. CDR3 DNA sequence: TGTGCCAGCTCACCGTCAGGGGTGAAGGGCCTCGACACCATATATTTT. Protein product: CASSPSGVKGLDTIYF. The variable domain in full, with the rest retrieved from reference TRBV18 and TRBJ1-3, is NAGVMQNPRHLVRRRGQEARLRCSPMKGHSHVYWYRQLPEEGLKFMVYLQKENIIDESGMPKERFSAEFPKEGPSILRIQQVVRGDSAAYFCASSPSGVKGLDTIYFGEGSWLTVV.

The chain uses TRBV28 and TRBJ2-7; 7 bases map to TRBD1. CDR1 is MDHEN, CDR2 SYDVKM, per germline. The CDR3 runs 13 residues. V lost 6 bases, J lost 1 base, and 3 bases stayed unmatched. As DNA, the CDR3 is TGTGCCAGCAGGGCAGGGGGTTCCTACGAGCAGTACTTC. Translating gives CASRAGGSYEQYF.

CDR3 amino acids: CASSPGYYQPQHF. As DNA, the CDR3 is TGTGCCAGCAGCCCTGGTTATTACCAGCCCCAGCATTTT. The V gene is TRBV12-3 or TRBV12-4, the J gene TRBJ1-5; D remains unclear. This CDR3 comprises 13 residues. Trimming took 6 bases from V and 7 from J, leaving 13 bases between them.

This chain links TRBV9 with TRBJ2-3; 9 positions agree with TRBD2. CDR3 length equals 16 residues. V dropped 3 bases and J dropped 0; count of bases not matched to a gene: 5. Germline-derived CDR1 and CDR2 are SGDLS and YYNGEE. The DNA of the CDR3 is TGTGCCAGCAGCGCTGGGACTAGCCCTAGCACAGATACGCAGTATTTT. It specifies CASSAGTSPSTDTQYF.

The chain uses TRBV19 and TRBJ2-5, with a weak D call TRBD1 (5 bases). Deletions cut 2 bases from V and 5 bases from J, with 12 bases between. The germline V gene encodes CDR1 LNHDA and CDR2 SQIVND (reference sequence). This CDR3 region has 14 residues. CDR3 bases: TGTGCCAGTAGTATATCCCCAGGGATGGAGACCCAGTACTTC. Residues: CASSISPGMETQYF.

J is TRBJ1-3 and V is TRBV4-2; unclear D gene. CDR1 is LGHNA, CDR2 YNFKEQ, per germline. Trimming cost V 2 bases and J 0 bases, with 5 bases left between them. The CDR3 totals 14 residues. In DNA form, the CDR3 reads TGTGCCAGCAGCCAATCAGACTCTGGAAACACCATATATTTT. This gives the protein CASSQSDSGNTIYF.

The V and J genes are TRBV28 and TRBJ2-3, with 9 bases fitting TRBD1. From germline, CDR1 is MDHEN and CDR2 SYDVKM. Trimming removed 4 bases from V and 2 bases from J; junction bases left unmatched: 4. This CDR3 is 15 amino acids long. The CDR3 region is CASSSQGALTDTQYF. CDR3 nucleotide sequence: TGTGCCAGCAGTTCACAGGGGGCCCTCACAGATACGCAGTATTTT.

J is TRBJ2-3 and V is TRBV2; no clear D. Trimming removed 6 bases at V and 0 bases at J, with 13 bases between. The germline CDR1 and CDR2 sequences are SNHLY and FYNNEI. This CDR3 has 15 residues. Written as DNA, the CDR3 is TGTGCCAGCAGCTACGGGTCTCCTAGCACAGATACGCAGTATTTT. It is translated as CASSYGSPSTDTQYF.

V usage is TRBV5-1 and J usage is TRBJ1-4; D may be TRBD1 (6 bases). V shed 4 bases and J shed 11 bases, with 15 bases lying between them. Germline CDR1 reads SGHRS; CDR2 reads YFSETQ. The CDR3 covers 13 residues. The CDR3 coding sequence is TGCGCCAGCAGCCTCGACTTCGGACAGAAACTGTTTTTT. This encodes CASSLDFGQKLFF.

The V gene is TRBV27, the J gene TRBJ2-3, with 8 bases that match TRBD2. CDR1 is MNHEY, CDR2 SMNVEV, per germline (reference sequence). With V trimmed by 0 bases and J by 7 bases, 12 bases remained unmatched. This CDR3 comprises 17 residues. CDR3: CASSLSIAGGPRNTQYF. CDR3 sequence (DNA): TGTGCCAGCAGTTTATCGATTGCGGGAGGCCCCCGGAATACGCAGTATTTT.

This clonotype has only one observation. The J gene is TRBJ1-1, the V gene TRBV18, with D possibly TRBD1 on 6 matching bases. The V gene lost 3 bases and the J gene lost 7 bases, with 15 bases spanning the gap. CDR3 length: 14 residues. Germline CDR1 is KGHSH and CDR2 is LQKENI. Here the CDR3 DNA reads TGTGCCAGCTCACCGAGGGGGGACCCTCTTGAAGCTTTCTTT. Its translation: CASSPRGDPLEAFF.

This clonotype was recorded a few times. The chain carries TRBV9 and TRBJ1-1, with 8 nucleotides matching TRBD1. From germline, CDR1 is SGDLS and CDR2 YYNGEE. The trim removed 4 bases at V and 3 bases at J, leaving 5 bases unmatched. The CDR3 length is 14 residues. This CDR3 reads CASSTPTGDTEAFF. The CDR3 nucleotides are TGTGCCAGCAGCACACCGACAGGGGACACTGAAGCTTTCTTT.

In its sample, this clonotype was seen a few times. The gene calls are TRBV12-3 or TRBV12-4 and TRBJ1-2; D is ambiguous. The CDR3 extends over 13 amino acids. V was cut by 7 bases and J by 3 bases, with 12 bases left in between. Written as DNA, the CDR3 is TGTGCCAGCAACAACCACGGAGACTATGGCTACACCTTC. Translation gives CASNNHGDYGYTF.

This clonotype was observed a few times. The gene calls are TRBV5-1 and TRBJ2-1, with 7 positions matching TRBD2. The CDR3 has 16 amino acids. The junction had 12 bases not matched to a gene; V was cut back by 0 bases and J by 9 bases. Germline-derived CDR1 and CDR2 are SGHRS and YFSETQ. The CDR3 nucleotides are TGCGCCAGCAGCTTGGCCCTGACTAGCAACGGGGGTGAGCAGTTCTTC. Translating gives CASSLALTSNGGEQFF.

This chain uses TRBV9 with TRBJ1-1; 10 bases align to TRBD1. The CDR3 runs 15 residues. The V and J ends lost 0 bases and 5 bases, in that order; junction bases with no gene match: 4. Germline CDR1 SGDLS, CDR2 YYNGEE. CDR3 amino acids: CASSVVDRGATEAFF. The CDR3 DNA is TGTGCCAGCAGCGTAGTGGACAGGGGGGCAACTGAAGCTTTCTTT.

The sample holds a few counts of this clonotype. The chain employs TRBV4-2 and TRBJ2-1; no reliable D call. Trimming took 0 bases from V and 6 from J, leaving 12 bases between them. The CDR3 loop spans 15 amino acids. Germline V lookup: CDR1 LGHNA, CDR2 YNFKEQ. The CDR3 region is CASSQDSLPTNEQFF. The CDR3 nucleotides are TGTGCCAGCAGCCAAGACAGTCTCCCCACCAATGAGCAGTTCTTC.

The CDR3 coding sequence is TGTGCCAGCAGCCCCCGGGGCGGCACTGAAGCTTTCTTT. Residues: CASSPRGGTEAFF. The chain carries TRBV12-3 or TRBV12-4 and TRBJ1-1, with a tentative D call TRBD1 (5 bases). The CDR3 is 13 amino acids. V lost 6 bases, J lost 4 bases, and 12 bases lay in between.